This record concerns one TCR beta chain sequence. The record originates from a study of PD-1 blockade in classical Hodgkin lymphoma. The table came from immunoSEQ multiplex PCR; TCRdb's copy has only in-frame clones and leaves some out. There are 20,000 to 25,000 clones in the sample; roughly 80% occur only once, and 17% lies in the top ten. The germline V gene has CDR1 MNHNS and CDR2 SASEGT. V lost 3 bases and J lost 5, with 10 bases in between. The CDR3 has 13 residues. The patients all showed relapse after autologous stem cell transplantation, while their brentuximab vedotin exposure varied. Sequences were derived from peripheral blood mononuclear cells (PBMCs), sampled before the second cycle of nivolumab. The rearrangement links TRBV6-1 to TRBJ2-5, with D tentatively TRBD2 (6 bases). This TCR was recovered from a human donor with classical Hodgkin lymphoma. The CDR3 nucleotides read TGTGCCAGCAGTGAGGGACTCCGGGAGACCCAGTACTTC. It encodes CASSEGLRETQYF.